The TCR beta chain under discussion was sequenced for a study of human T cells and chemical hapten exposure. Study overall: Per-sample TCR yields varied mainly from small pooled library volume differences. Study observations and caveats: Among TCRs, those above 1 in 1000 frequency were unaffected by DPC sensitization.

Germline CDR1 SQVTM, CDR2 ANQGSEA. This CDR3 is built from 11 residues. Trimming removed 4 bases from V and 4 bases from J, with 6 bases in between. Comment on this clonotype: The antigen is unknown.

Library preparation tagged each individual cDNA molecule with a unique molecular identifier. TCRdb reanalysed the reads using MiXCR and keeps one entry per CDR3 protein. The sample contains 95,000 to 150,000 distinct CDR3 sequences, more than 8.5% of which appear only once. It was from unfractionated whole blood that total RNA was extracted. The sequencing input was whole blood. The source is a human donor in good health. Some clones in this sample may be carry-over from other donors' samples. V gene TRBV29-1 combines with J gene TRBJ2-3, with D perhaps matching TRBD2 (5 bases). CDR3: CSVAEADTQYF. The CDR3 DNA follows: TGCAGCGTTGCGGAGGCAGATACGCAGTATTTT.